Below are 31 T cell receptor beta chains sequenced from a single sample in a study of response to subunit inactivated influenza vaccine (dated by TCRdb to the late 2010s). The library came from RT-PCR. These reads were obtained on an Illumina HiSeq 2500. Through fastp at Q25 and MiXCR, TCRdb rebuilt clones from the public reads, retaining in-frame beta chains. Under each unique CDR3 protein, matching rows form one entry showing the most common genes and DNA. This sample comprises around 790,000 distinct CDR3 sequences, over 20% of them detected only once. Roughly a tenth of the sample rests with the top ten. The sequences come from PBMCs from blood, collected about 5 days after vaccination. The receptors were gathered from a man aged 50-59 years who received an inactivated influenza vaccine. Donor details come from another sample of the same person, matched by shared clones.

V is TRBV12-3 or TRBV12-4 and J is TRBJ2-2, with D maybe TRBD1 (6 bases). The CDR3 has 15 residues. Trimming shortened V by 6 bases and J by 6 bases, and 17 bases separated the two germline ends. CDR3 nucleotides: TGTGCCAGCAGCTTACAGGCAGGGGTTCCCGGGGAGCTGTTTTTT. Translation gives CASSLQAGVPGELFF.

This clonotype was seen a handful of times. CDR3 amino acids: CASSPGMGGHYNEQFF. The CDR3 DNA reads as TGTGCCAGCAGCCCGGGGATGGGGGGCCACTACAATGAGCAGTTCTTC. The chain couples TRBV7-9 to TRBJ2-1; either TRBD1 or TRBD2 may fit D (6 bases each). In germline, CDR1 is SEHNR, CDR2 FQNEAQ (reference sequence). The CDR3 is 16 amino acids. V was clipped by 5 bases and J by 3 bases, with 17 bases between them.

This clonotype came up a few times. The rearrangement links TRBV5-1 to TRBJ2-7, with 7 bases aligning to TRBD2. Germline assignment: CDR1 SGHRS and CDR2 YFSETQ. V lost 4 bases to trimming and J lost 7 bases; unmatched junction nucleotides: 11. The CDR3 is made up of 14 amino acids. This CDR3 is CASSPSRGRGEQYF. CDR3 sequence (DNA): TGCGCCAGCAGCCCGAGTCGGGGGAGGGGAGAGCAGTACTTC.

The chain joins TRBV7-2 to TRBJ1-2; 9 bases agree with TRBD1. The V gene's germline CDR1 is SGHTA and CDR2 FQGNSA. CDR3 length: 15 amino acids. The V gene end was trimmed by 1 base and the J gene end by 5 bases; junction bases not matched to a gene: 5. The CDR3 reads CASSLEPGQGYGYTF. The CDR3 DNA sequence: TGTGCCAGCAGCTTAGAGCCGGGACAGGGATATGGCTACACCTTC. The variable domain in full, completed from reference TRBV7-2 and TRBJ1-2, reads GAGVSQSPSNKVTEKGKDVELRCDPISGHTALYWYRQSLGQGLEFLIYFQGNSAPDKSGLPSDRFSAERTGGSVSTLTIQRTQQEDSAVYLCASSLEPGQGYGYTFGSGTRLTVV.

Only a few counts were recorded for this clonotype. The chain combines TRBV12-3 or TRBV12-4 with TRBJ2-7, with a tentative D call TRBD2 (6 bases). V was pared by 3 bases and J by 3 bases, with 12 bases between. The CDR3 is 14 amino acids. The CDR3 here is CASSFGGALYEQYF. CDR3 DNA sequence: TGTGCCAGCAGTTTTGGCGGGGCCCTCTACGAGCAGTACTTC.

This clonotype was detected only a few times. V and J are TRBV12-3 or TRBV12-4 and TRBJ2-1, with TRBD2 identical over 8 bases. Trimming removed 4 bases from V and 7 bases from J; junction bases left unmatched: 9. The CDR3 extends over 15 amino acids. CDR3 bases: TGTGCCAGCAGTTCCGCGGGACTAGGGTCGAATGAGCAGTTCTTC. Its protein is CASSSAGLGSNEQFF.

This clonotype was seen ten or more times. J is TRBJ1-2 and V is TRBV6-5; D is unresolved. CDR1 and CDR2 (germline): MNHEY, SVGAGI. The V gene lost 2 bases and the J gene lost 2 bases, with 15 bases spanning the gap. There are 16 residues in the CDR3. CDR3 in DNA: TGTGCCAGCAGTTACAGACTGACCGACTTAAACTATGGCTACACCTTC. Protein: CASSYRLTDLNYGYTF.

The CDR3, as DNA: TGTGCCACCGGGGACAGGGCTAATGAAAAACTGTTTTTT. Translation: CATGDRANEKLFF. The J gene is TRBJ1-4, the V gene TRBV10-3, with TRBD1 identical over 9 bases. The CDR3 consists of 13 residues. V trimming: 10 bases; J trimming: 3 bases; junction bases outside the gene matches: 3. Germline V gene sequence: CDR1 ENHRY, CDR2 SYGVKD.

This clonotype was counted a few times. This chain links TRBV6-1 with TRBJ1-1, with D hard to call. The germline V gene has CDR1 MNHNS and CDR2 SASEGT. This CDR3 is 13 amino acids long. V shed 4 bases and J shed 1 base, with 7 bases lying between them. CDR3 coding DNA: TGTGCCAGCAGTGGCCGGGCGAACACTGAAGCTTTCTTT. Amino acid sequence: CASSGRANTEAFF.

This chain links TRBV5-1 with TRBJ1-4, with TRBD1 identical over 8 bases. Trimming removed 4 bases from V and 5 bases from J; junction bases left unmatched: 4. Germline values: CDR1 SGHRS, CDR2 YFSETQ. The CDR3 totals 14 residues. The CDR3 nucleotides read TGCGCCAGCAGCCAACAGGGGGTCAATGAAAAACTGTTTTTT. Amino acid sequence: CASSQQGVNEKLFF.

In this sample, this clonotype turned up a few times. The genes are TRBV20-1 and TRBJ1-2; D is uncertain. The germline V gene encodes CDR1 DFQATT and CDR2 SNEGSKA (reference sequence). V was pared by 6 bases and J by 4 bases, with 15 bases between. CDR3 length: 13 residues. The CDR3: CSAQAHTSYGYTF. In DNA, the CDR3 is TGCAGTGCCCAGGCGCATACATCCTATGGCTACACCTTC.

The chain combines TRBV19 with TRBJ2-1, with 11 bases lining up with TRBD2. The ends lost 4 bases at V and 4 bases at J; junction bases unmatched: 9. Germline lookup yields CDR1 LNHDA and CDR2 SQIVND (reference sequence). The CDR3 sequence is 17 residues long. DNA of the CDR3: TGTGCCAGTAGTAAAACTAGCGGGAGTGGGGTTTACAATGAGCAGTTCTTC. It translates to CASSKTSGSGVYNEQFF.

V and J are TRBV4-1 and TRBJ2-5; no reliable D call. Germline V CDR1 and CDR2: MGHRA, YSYEKL. Trimming pared 2 bases from V and 4 bases from J, leaving 17 bases between. The length of the CDR3 is 16 residues. Written as DNA, the CDR3 is TGCGCCAGCAGCCAACGACCCCGGCCCTGGGTAGAGACCCAGTACTTC. Translated: CASSQRPRPWVETQYF.

The V and J genes are TRBV5-5 and TRBJ2-6; D gene unclear. The germline CDR1 and CDR2 sequences are SGHKS and YYEKEE (reference sequence). The CDR3 sequence is 15 residues long. The V end lost 2 bases, the J end lost 1 base, and 7 bases lay between the germline ends. The CDR3: CASSFSGSGANVLTF. Written as DNA, the CDR3 is TGTGCCAGCAGCTTTTCTGGATCTGGGGCCAACGTCCTGACTTTC.

This clonotype was seen a handful of times. The rearrangement uses TRBV7-7 and TRBJ2-3; 7 positions match TRBD1. The CDR3 totals 14 residues. The germline V gene has CDR1 SSHAT and CDR2 FNYEAQ (reference sequence). The trim removed 3 bases at V and 6 bases at J, leaving 6 bases unmatched. Here the CDR3 reads CASSFAQGEDTQYF. The CDR3 DNA is TGTGCCAGCAGCTTCGCTCAGGGGGAGGATACGCAGTATTTT.

This clonotype was seen more than once but under ten times. Written as DNA, the CDR3 is TGTGCCAGCAGAGGGGCCGGGACTAGGAGGCACAATGAGCAGTTCTTC. Translating it yields CASRGAGTRRHNEQFF. The J gene is TRBJ2-1, the V gene TRBV7-9; 8 bases line up with TRBD2. CDR1 and CDR2 (germline): SEHNR, FQNEAQ (reference sequence). Trimming took 6 bases from V and 5 from J; bases not matched to a gene: 12. The CDR3 sequence is 16 residues long.

The V and J genes are TRBV20-1 and TRBJ1-1; TRBD1 matches 11 bases. The length of the CDR3 is 17 residues. The germline CDR1 and CDR2 sequences are DFQATT and SNEGSKA (reference sequence). The V segment lost 3 bases and the J segment 3 bases; nucleotides outside the gene matches: 12. The chain's CDR3 is CSASPMGQGGFYTEAFF. The CDR3 DNA reads TGCAGTGCTAGCCCCATGGGACAGGGGGGTTTTTACACTGAAGCTTTCTTT.

In this sample, this clonotype turned up a few times. V is TRBV4-3 and J is TRBJ2-7; a possible D gene is TRBD2 (6 bases). In germline, CDR1 is LGHNA, CDR2 YSLEER. The CDR3 spans 15 residues. V lost 1 base and J lost 2, with 12 bases in between. The CDR3: CASSQAAGYPYEQYF. The CDR3, as DNA: TGCGCCAGCAGCCAAGCTGCGGGATACCCCTACGAGCAGTACTTC.

At least ten counts were recorded for this clonotype. The genes are TRBV12-3 or TRBV12-4 and TRBJ1-6; 8 bases map to TRBD1. The CDR3 length is 15 residues. With V trimmed by 6 bases and J by 6 bases, 7 bases remained unmatched. The CDR3 loop reads CASRGGTGFNSPLHF. Written as DNA, the CDR3 is TGTGCCAGCAGGGGCGGGACAGGTTTTAATTCACCCCTCCACTTT.

This sequence joins TRBV12-3 or TRBV12-4 and TRBJ1-1; maybe TRBD1 (5 bases). The CDR3 totals 12 residues. Trimming removed 2 bases at V and 10 bases at J, with 11 bases between. Here the CDR3 DNA reads TGTGCCAGCAGTTTACGACCGGGGGGAGCTTTCTTT. It specifies CASSLRPGGAFF.

There are a few counts of this clonotype. The J gene is TRBJ2-1, the V gene TRBV20-1, with 8 positions matching TRBD1. With 6 bases clipped from V and 8 bases from J, the junction kept 6 bases outside the gene matches. The CDR3 has 12 residues. CDR1 and CDR2 (germline): DFQATT, SNEGSKA (reference sequence). CDR3 DNA: TGCAGTGCCGGACAGGGAGACTATGAGCAGTTCTTC. This gives the protein CSAGQGDYEQFF.

The chain couples TRBV7-9 to TRBJ2-2; maybe TRBD1 (5 bases). The V gene's germline CDR1 is SEHNR and CDR2 FQNEAQ (reference sequence). CDR3 size: 15 residues. The ends were cut back, 3 bases at V and 4 bases at J, with 12 bases in the middle. CDR3 in DNA: TGTGCCAGCAGCTTGAAGGCAGGGCCCACCGGGGAGCTGTTTTTT. Amino acid sequence: CASSLKAGPTGELFF.

The rearrangement joins TRBV20-1 to TRBJ2-7; 13 nucleotides line up with TRBD2. Germline assignment: CDR1 DFQATT and CDR2 SNEGSKA (reference sequence). CDR3 size: 13 residues. Unmatched junction bases numbered 3, after V lost 4 bases and J lost 6 bases. CDR3 in amino acids: CSAKTSGRLEQYF. The CDR3 nucleotides read TGCAGTGCTAAGACTAGCGGGAGGCTCGAGCAGTACTTC.

This clonotype has just a few counts. The chain is built from TRBV5-1 and TRBJ2-1; D possibly corresponds to TRBD2 (5 bases). Trimming removed 1 base at V and 4 bases at J, with 12 bases between. The CDR3 covers 15 residues. The germline CDR1 and CDR2 sequences are SGHRS and YFSETQ. CDR3 amino acids: CASSLSGVMYNEQFF. In nucleotides, the CDR3 is TGCGCCAGCAGCTTGTCCGGGGTTATGTACAATGAGCAGTTCTTC.

This clonotype appeared a few times. The CDR3 DNA reads as TGCGCCAGCAGCCAACGGTGGGGTAATGAGCAGTTCTTC. Protein sequence: CASSQRWGNEQFF. The J gene is TRBJ2-1, the V gene TRBV5-1; D is unresolved. The V gene lost 4 bases and the J gene lost 7 bases, with 12 bases spanning the gap. There are 13 residues in the CDR3. The germline CDR1 and CDR2 sequences are SGHRS and YFSETQ.

This rearrangement joins TRBV28 to TRBJ1-6, with 7 bases fitting TRBD1. V lost 2 bases and J lost 9; bases outside the gene matches: 13. Looked up from germline, CDR1 is MDHEN and CDR2 is SYDVKM. The CDR3 sequence is 17 residues long. In nucleotides, the CDR3 is TGTGCCAGCAGTTTACCGACCCGGACAGGACGCGGTTCACCCCTCCACTTT. It translates to CASSLPTRTGRGSPLHF.

The chain links TRBV6-2 or TRBV6-3 to TRBJ1-5, with no clear D. The germline V gene encodes CDR1 MNHEY and CDR2 SVGEGT. The V end lost 7 bases, the J end lost 5 bases, and 15 bases lay between the germline ends. This CDR3 contains 14 residues. The CDR3 is CASTDWDVHQPQHF. The CDR3 DNA is TGTGCCAGCACCGATTGGGATGTCCATCAGCCCCAGCATTTT.

The chain combines TRBV29-1 with TRBJ2-1, with 7 bases lining up with TRBD2. Looked up from germline, CDR1 is SQVTM and CDR2 is ANQGSEA. The CDR3 consists of 16 residues. J gave up 3 bases and V 1 base, and 9 bases lay outside the gene matches. This chain's CDR3 is CSVEVPAGLLYNEQFF. In nucleotides, the CDR3 is TGCAGCGTTGAAGTTCCAGCGGGACTCCTCTACAATGAGCAGTTCTTC.

This clonotype was picked up a small number of times. The chain recombines TRBV6-5 with TRBJ2-3; perhaps TRBD2 as D (5 bases). The CDR3 extends over 14 amino acids. Trimming left V 3 bases short and J 4 bases short, with 11 bases between. The V gene's germline CDR1 is MNHEY and CDR2 SVGAGI. The CDR3 DNA sequence: TGTGCCAGCAGTTATGGAGCGGCAGCAGATACGCAGTATTTT. It encodes CASSYGAAADTQYF.

The chain recombines TRBV3-1 with TRBJ2-5, with D maybe TRBD1 (6 bases). Per germline, CDR1 LGHDT and CDR2 YNNKEL (reference sequence). The V end was cut by 4 bases, the J end by 5 bases, with 14 bases between. The CDR3 totals 14 residues. In DNA form, the CDR3 reads TGTGCCAGCAGCCGCGACAGGTTCCGCGAGACCCAGTACTTC. It encodes CASSRDRFRETQYF.

The gene calls are TRBV7-9 and TRBJ2-6; D is uncertain. The germline V and J ends were trimmed by 5 bases and 2 bases, with 16 bases remaining between them. Germline CDR1 SEHNR, CDR2 FQNEAQ (reference sequence). There are 17 residues in the CDR3. The CDR3 is CASSQTVGPPGANVLTF. The CDR3 DNA sequence: TGTGCCAGCAGCCAAACCGTAGGACCGCCTGGGGCCAACGTCCTGACTTTC.